These 13 T cell receptor beta chains were sequenced from one sample in a study of T cell responses to AZD1222 COVID-19 vaccine. Data came from immunoSEQ multiplex PCR; TCRdb stores just in-frame clones and leaves some out. The sample carries over 150,000 clones, about 94% recorded once. This material consisted of peripheral blood, taken 28 days after the second AZD1222 dose. These receptors came from an adult who received the AZD1222 COVID-19 vaccine.

This clone was recorded once. J is TRBJ2-5 and V is TRBV29-1; TRBD2 matches 13 bases. The V gene end was trimmed by 5 bases and the J gene end by 4 bases; junction bases not matched to a gene: 7. Germline V CDR1 and CDR2: SQVTM, ANQGSEA. The CDR3 spans 15 residues. CDR3: CSVHSGTSGAETQYF. The CDR3 DNA reads as TGCAGCGTTCACAGCGGGACTAGCGGGGCAGAGACCCAGTACTTC.

V is TRBV2 and J is TRBJ1-5; 12 bases line up with TRBD1. The germline V gene encodes CDR1 SNHLY and CDR2 FYNNEI. The CDR3 covers 18 residues. V shed 6 bases and J 0 bases; nucleotides not matched to a gene: 9. CDR3 residues: CASRERDRGLYSNQPQHF. CDR3 nucleotides: TGTGCCAGCAGGGAGCGGGACAGGGGGCTCTATAGCAATCAGCCCCAGCATTTT.

This clone was seen once. V gene TRBV4-2 combines with J gene TRBJ2-1; 12 bases line up with TRBD2. The CDR3 covers 15 residues. The germline V gene encodes CDR1 LGHNA and CDR2 YNFKEQ. The V and J ends lost 2 bases and 9 bases, in that order; junction bases with no gene match: 5. The CDR3 here is CASSQPKTSGSEQFF. DNA for the CDR3: TGTGCCAGCAGCCAACCTAAGACTAGCGGGAGTGAGCAGTTCTTC.

The chain recombines TRBV29-1 with TRBJ1-1; no firm D call. This CDR3 spans 13 amino acids. Trimming stripped 4 bases from V and 3 bases from J, with 12 bases between. Germline lookup yields CDR1 SQVTM and CDR2 ANQGSEA. CDR3 DNA sequence: TGCAGCGTTGTTGCGTTTCTCGACACTGAAGCTTTCTTT. Translated, it gives CSVVAFLDTEAFF. Full variable domain (rest looked up from reference TRBV29-1 and TRBJ1-1): SAVISQKPSRDICQRGTSLTIQCQVDSQVTMMFWYRQQPGQSLTLIATANQGSEATYESGFVIDKFPISRPNLTFSTLTVSNMSPEDSSIYLCSVVAFLDTEAFFGQGTRLTVV.

CDR3: CASSLRDTDTQYF. The CDR3 DNA reads as TGTGCCAGCAGCTTAAGAGACACAGATACGCAGTATTTT. The V call is TRBV7-9, the J call TRBJ2-3; D gene unclear. The CDR3 is made up of 13 amino acids. CDR1 is SEHNR, CDR2 FQNEAQ, per germline (reference sequence). Trimming cost V 2 bases and J 2 bases, with 5 bases left between them.

The chain couples TRBV19 to TRBJ1-1, with D hard to call. V lost 3 bases and J 1 base, leaving 12 bases between the germline ends. The CDR3 totals 15 residues. Per germline, CDR1 LNHDA and CDR2 SQIVND (reference sequence). CDR3 amino acids: CASSIYHDPNTEAFF. Here the CDR3 DNA reads TGTGCCAGTAGTATCTATCATGACCCGAACACTGAAGCTTTCTTT. The variable domain in full, with the rest retrieved from reference TRBV19 and TRBJ1-1, is DGGITQSPKYLFRKEGQNVTLSCEQNLNHDAMYWYRQDPGQGLRLIYYSQIVNDFQKGDIAEGYSVSREKKESFPLTVTSAQKNPTAFYLCASSIYHDPNTEAFFGQGTRLTVV.

The genes are TRBV6-2 or TRBV6-3 and TRBJ2-3; 10 bases match TRBD2. CDR1 and CDR2 from the germline V gene are MNHEY and SVGEGT. After removal of 6 bases from V and 2 bases from J, the junction contained 8 bases not matched to a gene. This CDR3 is built from 16 residues. CDR3 sequence (DNA): TGTGCCAGCAGCCGTGGACTAGCGGTGAACACAGATACGCAGTATTTT. Translating it yields CASSRGLAVNTDTQYF.

The chain joins TRBV5-1 to TRBJ1-4; the match to TRBD1 covers 7 bases. The junction had 4 bases not matched to a gene; V was cut back by 0 bases and J by 5 bases. This CDR3 has 15 amino acids. CDR1 SGHRS and CDR2 YFSETQ come from the germline V gene. For the CDR3, the DNA is TGCGCCAGCAGCTTGGCCCAGGGGGGAAATGAAAAACTGTTTTTT. Amino acid sequence: CASSLAQGGNEKLFF. Looking up the rest from reference TRBV5-1 and TRBJ1-4 gives the full variable domain: KAGVTQTPRYLIKTRGQQVTLSCSPISGHRSVSWYQQTPGQGLQFLFEYFSETQRNKGNFPGRFSGRQFSNSRSEMNVSTLELGDSALYLCASSLAQGGNEKLFFGSGTQLSVL.

This chain connects TRBV19 to TRBJ1-1; 7 nucleotides agree with TRBD1. Trimming cost V 3 bases and J 3 bases; bases outside gene matches: 4. The CDR3 totals 14 residues. The germline CDR1 and CDR2 sequences are LNHDA and SQIVND (reference sequence). In nucleotides, the CDR3 is TGTGCCAGTAGTATTGACAGGGAATACACTGAAGCTTTCTTT. Its protein product is CASSIDREYTEAFF.

This clone was detected only once. The V and J genes are TRBV6-2 or TRBV6-3 and TRBJ2-5, with D perhaps matching TRBD1 (6 bases). V shed 2 bases and J shed 4 bases, with 17 bases lying between them. The germline V gene has CDR1 MNHEY and CDR2 SVGEGT. CDR3 length equals 16 residues. The CDR3 DNA is TGTGCCAGCAGTTACCTACAGGGCGCCCTCCGAGAGACCCAGTACTTC. This encodes CASSYLQGALRETQYF.

The chain employs TRBV4-3 and TRBJ1-2; no clear D gene. Germline V CDR1 and CDR2: LGHNA, YSLEER. The V and J ends lost 0 bases and 7 bases respectively, with 18 bases between them. CDR3 size: 16 residues. Written as DNA, the CDR3 is TGCGCCAGCAGCCAAGATGCCACCACCGAGTATGGTGGCTACACCTTC. This translates into CASSQDATTEYGGYTF.

V is TRBV11-2 and J is TRBJ1-1, with 7 positions matching TRBD1. Germline CDR1 is SGHAT and CDR2 is FQNNGV. The CDR3 extends over 15 amino acids. The junction had 8 bases not matched to a gene; V was cut back by 0 bases and J by 7 bases. CDR3 coding DNA: TGTGCCAGCAGCTTAGATCAGGGGGGCGCGATTGAAGCTTTCTTT. As protein: CASSLDQGGAIEAFF.

The rearrangement links TRBV11-3 to TRBJ1-2; D call uncertain. The germline V gene encodes CDR1 SGHNT and CDR2 YENEEA. CDR3 size: 16 residues. Trimming shortened V by 0 bases and J by 4 bases, and 15 bases separated the two germline ends. The CDR3 DNA reads TGTGCCAGCAGCTTAGACCCCTGGGCAACGATCTATGGCTACACCTTC. It yields the protein CASSLDPWATIYGYTF.